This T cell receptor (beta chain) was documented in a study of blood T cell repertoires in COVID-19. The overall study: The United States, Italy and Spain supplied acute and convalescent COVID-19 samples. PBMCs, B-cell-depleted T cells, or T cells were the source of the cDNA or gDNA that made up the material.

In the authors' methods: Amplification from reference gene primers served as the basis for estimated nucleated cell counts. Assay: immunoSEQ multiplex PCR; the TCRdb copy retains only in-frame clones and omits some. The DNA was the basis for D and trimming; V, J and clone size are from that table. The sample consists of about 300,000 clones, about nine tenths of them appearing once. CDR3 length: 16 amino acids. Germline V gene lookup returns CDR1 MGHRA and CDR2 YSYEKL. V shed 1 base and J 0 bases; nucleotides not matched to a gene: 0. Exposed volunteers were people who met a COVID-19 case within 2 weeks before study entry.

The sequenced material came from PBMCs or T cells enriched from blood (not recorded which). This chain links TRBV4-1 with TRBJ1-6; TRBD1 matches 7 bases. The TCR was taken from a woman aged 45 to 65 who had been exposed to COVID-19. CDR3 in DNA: TGCGCCAGCAGCCAAGGGGACAGCTCCTATAATTCACCCCTCCACTTT. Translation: CASSQGDSSYNSPLHF.